These T cell receptor beta chains were read from a single sample in a study of blood T cell repertoires in COVID-19. Only in-frame clones appear in the TCRdb table, and some are missing; sequencing was by immunoSEQ multiplex PCR. The sample carries fewer than 40,000 clones, more than 85% recorded once. Material for sequencing was peripheral blood. These receptors all come from a woman older than 75 with active or convalescent COVID-19. CDR3s include the opening cysteine and the closing phenylalanine or tryptophan. Each record gives: clone size, J gene, V gene, D gene, CDR3 protein, CDR3 DNA. The D gene is left open where the match is weak. A clone size is listed for some rows: how often the clone was seen (once, few, many), or a class if it is expanded.

once	TRBJ1-1	TRBV3-1/TRBV3-2	NA	CASSPLGATEAFF	TGTGCCAGCAGCCCGTTGGGGGCAACTGAAGCTTTCTTT
NA	TRBJ2-2	TRBV4-1	NA	CASSQGQGYNTGELFF	TGCGCCAGCAGCCAAGGCCAGGGATATAACACCGGGGAGCTGTTTTTT
NA	TRBJ2-1	TRBV5-8	NA	CASSPGHLSSSYNEQFF	TGTGCCAGCAGCCCGGGACACTTATCTAGCTCCTACAATGAGCAGTTCTTC
NA	TRBJ2-3	TRBV5-4	TRBD2	CASSMGLAGATDTQYF	TGTGCCAGCAGCATGGGACTAGCGGGGGCCACAGATACGCAGTATTTT
NA	TRBJ1-3	TRBV18	TRBD1	CASSPSGGSGNTIYF	TGTGCCAGCTCACCATCAGGGGGCTCTGGAAACACCATATATTTT
NA	TRBJ2-3	TRBV5-1	TRBD2	CASSLWASGTSTDTQYF	TGCGCCAGCAGCTTGTGGGCTAGCGGAACTAGCACAGATACGCAGTATTTT
NA	TRBJ2-7	TRBV7-2	NA	CASSLVWPYEQYF	TGTGCCAGCAGCTTAGTGTGGCCCTACGAGCAGTACTTC
NA	TRBJ1-2	TRBV5-5	TRBD1	CASRLSGTGYGYTF	TGTGCCAGCAGACTGTCGGGGACAGGGTATGGCTACACCTTC
few	TRBJ1-2	TRBV5-1	NA	CASSTGGPPLGYTF	TGCGCCAGCAGCACGGGCGGGCCACCTCTAGGCTACACCTTC
NA	TRBJ2-7	TRBV3-1/TRBV3-2	NA	CASSQGSFGEQYF	TGTGCCAGCAGCCAAGGGTCCTTCGGCGAGCAGTACTTC
NA	TRBJ2-2	TRBV19	NA	CASSIRGAINTGELFF	TGTGCCAGTAGTATACGGGGGGCCATCAACACCGGGGAGCTGTTTTTT
NA	TRBJ2-1	TRBV24-1	TRBD2	CATSDSGGGFYNEQFF	TGTGCCACCAGTGATTCGGGGGGGGGTTTCTACAATGAGCAGTTCTTC
NA	TRBJ2-3	TRBV7-9	NA	CASSLYEGDTQYF	TGTGCCAGCAGCTTATATGAGGGAGATACGCAGTATTTT
once	TRBJ1-4	TRBV12-3/TRBV12-4	TRBD1	CASSLTGGKLFF	TGTGCCAGCAGTTTGACAGGGGGAAAACTGTTTTTT
few	TRBJ2-2	TRBV5-1	TRBD2	CASSLGPSGSDTGELFF	TGCGCCAGCAGCTTGGGTCCTAGCGGGTCCGACACCGGGGAGCTGTTTTTT
NA	TRBJ1-2	TRBV6-5	NA	CASRAGDSYGYTF	TGTGCCAGCAGAGCAGGTGATTCATATGGCTACACCTTC
NA	TRBJ2-2	TRBV6-5	NA	CASSQRAEVTGELFF	TGTGCCAGCAGCCAAAGAGCGGAGGTCACCGGGGAGCTGTTTTTT
NA	TRBJ1-2	TRBV6-2/TRBV6-3	NA	CASSRRSQTNGYTF	TGTGCCAGCAGTCGAAGGTCGCAGACAAATGGCTACACCTTC
NA	TRBJ2-5	TRBV5-1	TRBD1	CASSFPPGQGALIETQYF	TGCGCCAGCAGCTTCCCGCCCGGACAGGGGGCGCTGATCGAGACCCAGTACTTC
NA	TRBJ1-5	TRBV12-3/TRBV12-4	TRBD1	CASSRTGEQPQHF	TGTGCCAGCAGTAGAACAGGGGAACAGCCCCAGCATTTT
NA	TRBJ2-1	TRBV9	TRBD2	CASSVGGGASYNEQFF	TGTGCCAGCAGCGTAGGCGGGGGGGCCTCCTACAATGAGCAGTTCTTC
NA	TRBJ1-2	TRBV9	TRBD1	CASSGRTRGYNYGYTF	TGTGCCAGCAGCGGAAGGACCAGGGGGTACAACTATGGCTACACCTTC
NA	TRBJ2-3	TRBV4-2	NA	CASSRDYPSTDTQYF	TGTGCCAGCAGCCGAGACTACCCCAGCACAGATACGCAGTATTTT
NA	TRBJ1-3	TRBV25-1	TRBD1	CASRGTGPGNTIYF	TGTGCCAGCAGGGGGACAGGCCCTGGAAACACCATATATTTT
NA	TRBJ1-1	TRBV12-3/TRBV12-4	NA	CASNTERNTEAFF	TGTGCCAGCAATACGGAGAGGAACACTGAAGCTTTCTTT
NA	TRBJ1-6	TRBV10-3	TRBD1	CAISGGQDNKKGSPLHF	TGTGCCATCAGTGGGGGACAGGACAACAAGAAGGGTTCACCCCTCCACTTT
NA	TRBJ2-7	TRBV6-2/TRBV6-3	TRBD2	CASSLLAGAPYEQYF	TGTGCCAGCAGCTTACTAGCGGGGGCCCCCTACGAGCAGTACTTC
NA	TRBJ2-7	TRBV28	TRBD2	CASSSPTSGGDEQYF	TGTGCCAGCAGTTCGCCGACTAGCGGGGGCGACGAGCAGTACTTC
NA	TRBJ1-2	TRBV27	NA	CASSSTGLSYGYTF	TGTGCCAGCAGTTCGACAGGCTTGAGCTATGGCTACACCTTC
NA	TRBJ1-6	TRBV11-2	TRBD1	CASSPGTGNSPLHF	TGTGCCAGCAGCCCGGGGACAGGGAATTCACCCCTCCACTTT
NA	TRBJ2-2	TRBV5-8	NA	CASSLVRVWTGELFF	TGTGCCAGCAGCTTGGTCAGGGTTTGGACCGGGGAGCTGTTTTTT
NA	TRBJ2-1	TRBV5-1	NA	CASSVGYFSGANYNEQFF	TGCGCCAGCAGCGTAGGCTACTTTAGCGGAGCGAACTACAATGAGCAGTTCTTC
NA	TRBJ2-1	TRBV19	NA	CASSISAGKINEQFF	TGTGCCAGTAGTATATCGGCGGGGAAAATCAATGAGCAGTTCTTC
NA	TRBJ2-5	TRBV11-1	NA	CASSLAQVGAVETQYF	TGTGCCAGCAGCTTAGCCCAGGTGGGGGCCGTTGAGACCCAGTACTTC
NA	TRBJ1-1	TRBV6-1	TRBD1	CASSEQGENTEAFF	TGTGCCAGCAGTGAGCAGGGGGAGAACACTGAAGCTTTCTTT
once	TRBJ1-1	TRBV21-1	NA	CASSKTDRVEGGNTEAFF	TGTGCCAGCAGCAAAACTGACAGGGTGGAAGGAGGGAACACTGAAGCTTTCTTT
NA	TRBJ2-2	TRBV2	NA	CASSEGGVGNTGELFF	TGTGCCAGCAGTGAAGGAGGTGTAGGGAACACCGGGGAGCTGTTTTTT
NA	TRBJ2-7	TRBV7-6	TRBD1	CASSLGRDSSYEQYF	TGTGCCAGCAGCTTAGGCCGGGACAGCTCCTACGAGCAGTACTTC
NA	TRBJ1-3	TRBV4-1	NA	CASSQGRARSGNTIYF	TGCGCCAGCAGCCAAGGCCGAGCGAGGTCTGGAAACACCATATATTTT
NA	TRBJ1-6	TRBV7-9	NA	CASSLEGGTSPLHF	TGTGCCAGCAGCTTAGAAGGAGGAACCTCACCCCTCCACTTT
NA	TRBJ2-7	TRBV3-1/TRBV3-2	TRBD1	CASSRQGRYEQYF	TGTGCCAGCAGCCGACAGGGGAGGTACGAGCAGTACTTC
NA	TRBJ2-1	TRBV11-3	NA	CASSPSGTAYNEQFF	TGTGCCAGCAGCCCTTCGGGGACTGCCTACAATGAGCAGTTCTTC